The rows below give T cell receptor beta chains drawn from one sample of a study of CD8 T cells in Susac syndrome. Each CDR3 protein gets one entry after TCRdb re-called the immunoSEQ multiplex PCR reads with MiXCR. The table lists about 140,000 distinct CDR3 sequences, 95% of them singletons. Sequenced input: CD4+ T cells from PBMCs. These receptors were taken from a human donor with multiple sclerosis. Each CDR3 is given with its conserved first and last residue. D genes are given only for firm matches. For some rows the clone size is stated as once, few or many, or as a class when expanded; others skip it.

v_call: TRBV5-4; d_call: TRBD2; clone_size: NA; j_call: TRBJ2-5; cdr3_aa: CASSSTRLAEYF; cdr3_nt: TGTGCCAGCAGCTCTACCCGACTAGCAGAGTACTTC
v_call: TRBV3-1; d_call: TRBD2; clone_size: NA; j_call: TRBJ2-5; cdr3_aa: CASSQLAGGPETQYF; cdr3_nt: TGTGCCAGCAGCCAGCTAGCGGGAGGACCAGAGACCCAGTACTTC
v_call: TRBV28; d_call: TRBD1; clone_size: NA; j_call: TRBJ1-1; cdr3_aa: CASSQGDRGLFAEAFF; cdr3_nt: TGTGCCAGCAGTCAGGGGGACAGGGGATTGTTCGCTGAAGCTTTCTTT
v_call: TRBV20-1; d_call: TRBD2; clone_size: NA; j_call: TRBJ2-5; cdr3_aa: CSASPLAAQETQYF; cdr3_nt: TGCAGTGCTAGCCCCCTAGCGGCTCAAGAGACCCAGTACTTC
v_call: TRBV24-1; d_call: NA; clone_size: NA; j_call: TRBJ2-3; cdr3_aa: CATSDLQTGRSTDTQYF; cdr3_nt: TGTGCCACCAGTGATTTGCAGACGGGACGCAGCACAGATACGCAGTATTTT
v_call: TRBV20-1; d_call: NA; clone_size: NA; j_call: TRBJ2-1; cdr3_aa: CSAGLVHRNEQFF; cdr3_nt: TGCAGTGCCGGGCTAGTTCATCGCAATGAGCAGTTCTTC
v_call: TRBV6-5; d_call: TRBD2; clone_size: NA; j_call: TRBJ2-1; cdr3_aa: CASSYGRAPSQQFF; cdr3_nt: TGTGCCAGCAGTTATGGGAGGGCCCCAAGTCAGCAGTTCTTC
v_call: TRBV28; d_call: NA; clone_size: once; j_call: TRBJ2-7; cdr3_aa: CASRPNRLSRLLGEQYF; cdr3_nt: TGTGCCAGCAGGCCGAATCGACTGTCGAGGCTTTTGGGGGAGCAGTACTTC
v_call: TRBV19; d_call: NA; clone_size: NA; j_call: TRBJ2-1; cdr3_aa: CASGVRQFF; cdr3_nt: TGTGCCAGCGGGGTCCGACAGTTCTTC
v_call: TRBV20-1; d_call: NA; clone_size: NA; j_call: TRBJ1-2; cdr3_aa: CSAREAAAKFYGYTF; cdr3_nt: TGCAGTGCTAGAGAGGCGGCAGCAAAATTCTATGGCTACACCTTC
v_call: TRBV20-1; d_call: NA; clone_size: once; j_call: TRBJ2-7; cdr3_aa: CSAREGPVYEQYF; cdr3_nt: TGCAGTGCTAGAGAGGGCCCGGTGTACGAGCAGTACTTC
v_call: TRBV3-1; d_call: NA; clone_size: NA; j_call: TRBJ1-1; cdr3_aa: CASSHAGGSTEAFF; cdr3_nt: TGTGCCAGCAGCCACGCTGGGGGATCCACTGAAGCTTTCTTT
v_call: TRBV12-3/TRBV12-4; d_call: NA; clone_size: NA; j_call: TRBJ1-5; cdr3_aa: CASSLSGYNQPQHF; cdr3_nt: TGTGCCAGCAGTTTATCAGGGTATAATCAGCCCCAGCATTTT
v_call: TRBV12-3/TRBV12-4; d_call: TRBD2; clone_size: NA; j_call: TRBJ2-1; cdr3_aa: CASSWGTRNEQFF; cdr3_nt: TGTGCCAGCAGTTGGGGGACTAGAAATGAGCAGTTCTTC
v_call: TRBV29-1; d_call: TRBD1; clone_size: NA; j_call: TRBJ1-2; cdr3_aa: CSVGRGGSGYGYTF; cdr3_nt: TGCAGCGTTGGGAGAGGGGGCTCTGGCTATGGCTACACCTTC
v_call: TRBV29-1; d_call: NA; clone_size: once; j_call: TRBJ2-7; cdr3_aa: CSVDSGSDEQYF; cdr3_nt: TGCAGCGTTGATTCAGGATCCGACGAGCAGTACTTC
v_call: TRBV5-6; d_call: NA; clone_size: once; j_call: TRBJ1-2; cdr3_aa: CASSLNSPYGYTF; cdr3_nt: TGTGCCAGCAGCTTGAACAGCCCCTATGGCTACACCTTC
v_call: TRBV2; d_call: NA; clone_size: NA; j_call: TRBJ1-4; cdr3_aa: CASRSTVNEKLFF; cdr3_nt: TGTGCCAGCAGGTCGACAGTGAATGAAAAACTGTTTTTT
v_call: TRBV24-1; d_call: NA; clone_size: NA; j_call: TRBJ1-2; cdr3_aa: CATNFSYGYTF; cdr3_nt: TGTGCCACCAACTTCTCATATGGCTACACCTTC
v_call: TRBV9; d_call: TRBD1; clone_size: NA; j_call: TRBJ1-1; cdr3_aa: CASSASTGGTEAFF; cdr3_nt: TGTGCCAGCAGCGCATCGACAGGGGGCACTGAAGCTTTCTTT
v_call: TRBV20-1; d_call: TRBD1; clone_size: NA; j_call: TRBJ2-7; cdr3_aa: CSATDRYEQYF; cdr3_nt: TGCAGTGCTACGGACAGGTACGAGCAGTACTTC
v_call: TRBV4-3; d_call: NA; clone_size: NA; j_call: TRBJ1-1; cdr3_aa: CASSQYTRNTEAFF; cdr3_nt: TGCGCCAGCAGCCAGTACACCAGGAACACTGAAGCTTTCTTT
v_call: TRBV14; d_call: NA; clone_size: NA; j_call: TRBJ2-6; cdr3_aa: CASSQVHSGANVLTF; cdr3_nt: TGTGCCAGCAGCCAAGTTCACTCTGGGGCCAACGTCCTGACTTTC
v_call: TRBV4-1; d_call: NA; clone_size: NA; j_call: TRBJ2-2; cdr3_aa: CASSQEHPSWTGELFF; cdr3_nt: TGCGCCAGCAGCCAAGAACACCCATCTTGGACCGGGGAGCTGTTTTTT
v_call: TRBV6-5; d_call: NA; clone_size: NA; j_call: TRBJ2-3; cdr3_aa: CASLPSVSTDTQYF; cdr3_nt: TGTGCCAGCCTACCTAGCGTTAGCACAGATACGCAGTATTTT
v_call: TRBV24-1; d_call: TRBD1; clone_size: NA; j_call: TRBJ2-3; cdr3_aa: CATSEPRQGRARTDTQYF; cdr3_nt: TGTGCCACCAGTGAACCACGACAGGGACGGGCCCGCACAGATACGCAGTATTTT
v_call: TRBV27; d_call: TRBD2; clone_size: NA; j_call: TRBJ2-1; cdr3_aa: CASERGGSSYNEQFF; cdr3_nt: TGTGCCAGCGAGAGGGGCGGGAGCTCCTACAATGAGCAGTTCTTC
v_call: TRBV6-5; d_call: NA; clone_size: NA; j_call: TRBJ1-2; cdr3_aa: CASSYLGGSGYTF; cdr3_nt: TGTGCCAGCAGTTATCTCGGAGGATCCGGCTACACCTTC
v_call: TRBV3-1; d_call: NA; clone_size: NA; j_call: TRBJ2-3; cdr3_aa: CASSLSGSSTDTQYF; cdr3_nt: TGTGCCAGCAGCCTCTCGGGGAGTAGCACAGATACGCAGTATTTT
v_call: TRBV13; d_call: NA; clone_size: NA; j_call: TRBJ1-1; cdr3_aa: CASSLEVNTEAFF; cdr3_nt: TGTGCCAGCAGCTTAGAGGTAAACACTGAAGCTTTCTTT
v_call: TRBV4-2; d_call: TRBD2; clone_size: NA; j_call: TRBJ2-7; cdr3_aa: CASSQGITGTSGAYEQYF; cdr3_nt: TGTGCCAGCAGCCAAGGGATCACAGGGACTAGCGGAGCCTACGAGCAGTACTTC
v_call: TRBV7-2; d_call: TRBD2; clone_size: NA; j_call: TRBJ2-3; cdr3_aa: CASSRLAGDTQYF; cdr3_nt: TGTGCCAGCAGCCGACTAGCGGGAGATACGCAGTATTTT
v_call: TRBV25-1; d_call: NA; clone_size: NA; j_call: TRBJ2-3; cdr3_aa: CASSDRWLGNTQYF; cdr3_nt: TGTGCCAGCAGTGACCGTTGGCTAGGAAATACGCAGTATTTT
v_call: TRBV25-1; d_call: TRBD2; clone_size: NA; j_call: TRBJ2-7; cdr3_aa: CASSEWGGRAEQYF; cdr3_nt: TGTGCCAGCAGTGAATGGGGAGGGAGGGCCGAGCAGTACTTC
v_call: TRBV3-1; d_call: NA; clone_size: NA; j_call: TRBJ2-7; cdr3_aa: CASSQDPVSYEQYF; cdr3_nt: TGTGCCAGCAGCCAAGATCCCGTTAGCTACGAGCAGTACTTC
v_call: TRBV24-1; d_call: NA; clone_size: once; j_call: TRBJ2-1; cdr3_aa: CATSDLGVPPYNEQFF; cdr3_nt: TGTGCCACCAGTGATTTGGGAGTTCCCCCCTACAATGAGCAGTTCTTC
v_call: TRBV9; d_call: TRBD2; clone_size: NA; j_call: TRBJ2-1; cdr3_aa: CASSPRTSGGDNEQFF; cdr3_nt: TGTGCCAGCAGCCCCCGGACTAGCGGGGGAGACAATGAGCAGTTCTTC
v_call: TRBV28; d_call: NA; clone_size: NA; j_call: TRBJ1-2; cdr3_aa: CASRRAGEYYGYTF; cdr3_nt: TGTGCCAGCCGGCGGGCAGGGGAATACTATGGCTACACCTTC
v_call: TRBV12-3/TRBV12-4; d_call: NA; clone_size: NA; j_call: TRBJ2-4; cdr3_aa: CASQSLAKNIQYF; cdr3_nt: TGTGCCAGCCAGAGCCTAGCCAAAAACATTCAGTACTTC
v_call: TRBV28; d_call: NA; clone_size: NA; j_call: TRBJ2-1; cdr3_aa: CASTRGENQFF; cdr3_nt: TGTGCCAGCACGCGGGGAGAAAACCAGTTCTTC
v_call: TRBV11-2; d_call: TRBD1; clone_size: NA; j_call: TRBJ2-7; cdr3_aa: CASSLIRRDREYEQYF; cdr3_nt: TGTGCCAGCAGCTTAATCCGAAGGGACAGGGAGTACGAGCAGTACTTC